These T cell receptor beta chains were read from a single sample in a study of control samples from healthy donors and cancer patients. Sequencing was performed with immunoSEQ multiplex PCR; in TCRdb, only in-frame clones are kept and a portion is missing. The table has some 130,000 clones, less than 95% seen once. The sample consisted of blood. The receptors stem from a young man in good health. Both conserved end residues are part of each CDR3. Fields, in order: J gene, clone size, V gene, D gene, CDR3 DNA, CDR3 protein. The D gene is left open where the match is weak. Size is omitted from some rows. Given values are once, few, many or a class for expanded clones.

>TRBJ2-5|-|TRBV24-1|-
TGTGCCACCAGTGATCCCAGGGGGGAAGAGACCCAGTACTTC
CATSDPRGEETQYF
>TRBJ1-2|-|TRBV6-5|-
TGTGCCAGCAGTTACGCTCAGGGTGACTATGGCTACACCTTC
CASSYAQGDYGYTF
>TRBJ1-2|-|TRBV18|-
TGTGCCAGCTCACCAAACACAGGATTAGGTTGGGTCTACACCTTC
CASSPNTGLGWVYTF
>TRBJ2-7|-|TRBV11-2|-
TGTGCCAGCAGCACGGACAGTGGATCCTACGAGCAGTACTTC
CASSTDSGSYEQYF
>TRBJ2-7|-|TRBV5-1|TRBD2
TGCGCCAGCAGCCCCGGACTAGCGGGGGGGCCGCCCTACGAGCAGTACTTC
CASSPGLAGGPPYEQYF
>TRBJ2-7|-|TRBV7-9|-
TGTGCCAGCAGCTCGACAGGAAACGAGCAGTACTTC
CASSSTGNEQYF
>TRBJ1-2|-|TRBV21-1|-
TGTGCCAGCAACCGAGGGGGTCTCGACTATGGCTACACCTTC
CASNRGGLDYGYTF
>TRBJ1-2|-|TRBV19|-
TGTGCCAGTAGTTGGGGGCCCTACTATGGCTACACCTTC
CASSWGPYYGYTF
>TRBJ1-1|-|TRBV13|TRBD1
TGTGCCAGCAGCGAGAATCCGGGACAGACGAACACTGAAGCTTTCTTT
CASSENPGQTNTEAFF
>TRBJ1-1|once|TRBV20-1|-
TGCAGTGCTAGTGCCGACAGGTGGAACACTGAAGCTTTCTTT
CSASADRWNTEAFF
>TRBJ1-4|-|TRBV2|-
TGTGCCAGCAGTGAAGCGCTTAGTGAAAAACTGTTTTTT
CASSEALSEKLFF
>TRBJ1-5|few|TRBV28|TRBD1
TGTGCCAGCAGTTCGAGACAGGGTGACCAGCCCCAGCATTTT
CASSSRQGDQPQHF
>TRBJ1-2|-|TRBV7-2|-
TGTGCCAGCAGCTCCCCTCGATTGGGGTTTAATGGCTACACCTTC
CASSSPRLGFNGYTF
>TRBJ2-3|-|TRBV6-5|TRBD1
TGTGCCAGCAGTTACAGACAGGGGCCAGATACGCAGTATTTT
CASSYRQGPDTQYF
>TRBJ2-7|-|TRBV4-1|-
TGCGCCAGCAGCCAAGATTGGGGAGGATACGAGCAGTACTTC
CASSQDWGGYEQYF
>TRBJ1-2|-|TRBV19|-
TGTGCCAGTAGTATAGTCGGTTCTAACTATGGCTACACCTTC
CASSIVGSNYGYTF
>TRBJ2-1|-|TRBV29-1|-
TGCAGCGTCCCGGTAGGCAATGAGCAGTTCTTC
CSVPVGNEQFF
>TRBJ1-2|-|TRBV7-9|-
TGCGCCAGCAGTCCACCGGCAGGGCATGACTATGGCTACACCTTC
CASSPPAGHDYGYTF
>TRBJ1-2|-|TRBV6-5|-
TGTGCCAGCAGCATCGGGGGAGGTAACTATGGCTACACCTTC
CASSIGGGNYGYTF
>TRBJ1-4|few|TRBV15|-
TGTGCCACACACGGCGACTCTAATGAAAAACTGTTTTTT
CATHGDSNEKLFF
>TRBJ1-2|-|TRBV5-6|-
TGTGCCAGCAGCCTAGACGAGGACGGCTATGGCTACACCTTC
CASSLDEDGYGYTF
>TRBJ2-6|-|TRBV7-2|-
TGTGCCAGCAGCTTACTCTGGGCCTCTGGGGCCAACGTCCTGACTTTC
CASSLLWASGANVLTF
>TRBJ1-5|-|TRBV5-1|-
TGCGCCAGCAGACCCGGGACACCTAGCAATCAGCCCCAGCATTTT
CASRPGTPSNQPQHF
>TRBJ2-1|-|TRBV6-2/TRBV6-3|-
TGTGCCAGCAGCTATATAGACAGCAATGAGCAGTTCTTC
CASSYIDSNEQFF
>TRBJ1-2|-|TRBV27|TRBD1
TGTGCCAGCAGTTTTAGGACAGGGGGCGTGTATGGCTACACCTTC
CASSFRTGGVYGYTF
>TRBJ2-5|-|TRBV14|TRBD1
TGTGCCAGCAGCGCGTACAGGGGGCTCGAGACCCAGTACTTC
CASSAYRGLETQYF
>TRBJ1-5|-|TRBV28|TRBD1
TGTGCCAGCAGCATACCGGGACAGGGGGGACAGCCCCAGCATTTT
CASSIPGQGGQPQHF
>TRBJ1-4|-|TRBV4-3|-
TGCGCCAGCAGCCAAGGAAGGTGGCCGGGTAATGAAAAACTGTTTTTT
CASSQGRWPGNEKLFF
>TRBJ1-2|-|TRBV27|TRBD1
TGTGCCAGCAGTTTCAGGACAGGGATTGGCTACACCTTC
CASSFRTGIGYTF
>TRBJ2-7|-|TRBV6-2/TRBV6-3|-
TGTGCCAGCAGTTACTTGGGACTCTTACGAACCTACGAGCAGTACTTC
CASSYLGLLRTYEQYF
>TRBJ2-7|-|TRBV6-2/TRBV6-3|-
TGTGCCAGCAGTTACGCGGGGGCCCCCTACGAGCAGTACTTC
CASSYAGAPYEQYF
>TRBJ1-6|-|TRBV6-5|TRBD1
TGTGCCAGCAGTTACAGTGGGGGACAGGGGAATTCACCCCTCCACTTT
CASSYSGGQGNSPLHF
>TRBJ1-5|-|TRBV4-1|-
TGCGCCAGCAGCCAAAGAGGGGGGGGGCTTCAGCCCCAGCATTTT
CASSQRGGGLQPQHF
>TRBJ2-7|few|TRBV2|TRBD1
TGTGCCAGCAGTGTCCCCGGGACAGGGAGCTCCTACGAGCAGTACTTC
CASSVPGTGSSYEQYF
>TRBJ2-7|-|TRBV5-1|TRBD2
TGCGCCAGCAGCACCCCTACGGGGGGACCCTACGAGCAGTACTTC
CASSTPTGGPYEQYF
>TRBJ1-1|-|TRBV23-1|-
TGCGCCAGCAGTCAATCCCCGAAACAGGAGGTCAGTTTGGACACTGAAGCTTTCTTT
CASSQSPKQEVSLDTEAFF
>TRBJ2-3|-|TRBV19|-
TGTGCCAGTAGTATCCCTCGAGGGGTAGGTGGCACAGATACGCAGTATTTT
CASSIPRGVGGTDTQYF
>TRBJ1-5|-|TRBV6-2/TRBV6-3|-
TGTGCCAGCAGTTACCTCCAGGGAGAGCCCCAGCATTTT
CASSYLQGEPQHF
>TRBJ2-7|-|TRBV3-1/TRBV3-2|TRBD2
TGTGCCAGCAGCCAAGTTCTAGCGGGGATTTCCTACGAGCAGTACTTC
CASSQVLAGISYEQYF
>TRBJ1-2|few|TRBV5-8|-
TGTGCCAGCAGCTTGCAACAGAGCTATGGCTACACCTTC
CASSLQQSYGYTF
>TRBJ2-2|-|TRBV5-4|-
TGTGCCAGCAGCCCGACCAACCCTCCCGGGGAGCTGTTTTTT
CASSPTNPPGELFF
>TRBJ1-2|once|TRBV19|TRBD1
TGTGCCAGTAGAATGGACAGGAACTATGGCTACACCTTC
CASRMDRNYGYTF
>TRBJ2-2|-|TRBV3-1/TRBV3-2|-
TGTGCCAGCAGCCAGGAGGGAAACACCGGGGAGCTGTTTTTT
CASSQEGNTGELFF
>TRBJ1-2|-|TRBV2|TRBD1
TGTGCCAGCAGTGAAGGGCAGGGGGCCTCTGGCTACACCTTC
CASSEGQGASGYTF
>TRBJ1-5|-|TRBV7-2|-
TGTGCCAGCAGCCCTTCGACCGGGGATTATCAGCCCCAGCATTTT
CASSPSTGDYQPQHF
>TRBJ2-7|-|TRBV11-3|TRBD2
TGTGCCAGCAGCCACCCGACTAGCTCGGTATCATACGAGCAGTACTTC
CASSHPTSSVSYEQYF
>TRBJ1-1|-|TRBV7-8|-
TGTGCCAGCAGCTCCGGACGGATGAACACTGAAGCTTTCTTT
CASSSGRMNTEAFF
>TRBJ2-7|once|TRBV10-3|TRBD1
TGTGCCATCAGTCTCGGACAGGGCTCCACCTACGAGCAGTACTTC
CAISLGQGSTYEQYF
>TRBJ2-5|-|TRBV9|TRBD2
TGTGCCAGCAGCGTAGCGGGGGGGCAAGAGACCCAGTACTTC
CASSVAGGQETQYF